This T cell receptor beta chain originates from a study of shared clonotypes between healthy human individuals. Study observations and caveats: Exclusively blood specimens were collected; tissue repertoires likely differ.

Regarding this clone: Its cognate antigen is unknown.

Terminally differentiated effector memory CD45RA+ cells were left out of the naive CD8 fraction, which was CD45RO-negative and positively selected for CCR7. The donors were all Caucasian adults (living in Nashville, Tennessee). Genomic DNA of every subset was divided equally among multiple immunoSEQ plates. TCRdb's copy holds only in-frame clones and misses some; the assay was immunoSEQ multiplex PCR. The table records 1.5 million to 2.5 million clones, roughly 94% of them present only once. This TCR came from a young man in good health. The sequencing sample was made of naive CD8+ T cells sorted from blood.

The CDR3 sequence is CASSYGTPGGLHEQYF. CDR3 nucleotide sequence: TGTGCCAGCAGTTACGGCACCCCAGGGGGGCTCCACGAGCAGTACTTC. J is TRBJ2-7 and V is TRBV6-5, with D perhaps TRBD1 (7 bases). Germline CDR1 is MNHEY and CDR2 is SVGAGI. The V and J ends lost 2 bases and 5 bases respectively, with 19 bases between them. CDR3 length equals 16 residues.